Reported below is one T cell receptor (beta chain). This sample is drawn from a study of Ad26.COV2.S vaccination and SARS-CoV-2 variants. Produced via immunoSEQ multiplex PCR; TCRdb's table is partial and in-frame only. In the table there are a few hundred thousand clones, about four fifths of which are singletons. The junction had 14 bases not matched to a gene; V was cut back by 0 bases and J by 3 bases. The V gene's germline CDR1 is LGHNA and CDR2 YSLEER. The CDR3 length is 18 residues. Treatment specified: 19 received Ad26.COV2.S at low or high dose, single or two shots; 5 received placebo; per-sample allocation not given. Sampling happened 63 days after the first vaccine or placebo injection.

The clonotype comes from a person aged 18-65 years who received the Ad26.COV2.S COVID-19 vaccine or a placebo. The material sequenced was peripheral blood, taken in a trial of Ad26.COV2.S vaccine versus placebo. The gene calls are TRBV4-3 and TRBJ2-7, with TRBD1 matching over 7 bases. CDR3: CASSQDYFGTANYYEQYF. Written as DNA, the CDR3 is TGCGCCAGCAGCCAAGATTATTTCGGGACAGCTAATTACTACGAGCAGTACTTC.